This entry lists 14 T cell receptor beta chains sequenced from one sample in a study of CD4 T cell repertoires in COVID-19. Sequenced by immunoSEQ multiplex PCR; TCRdb stores in-frame clones only, minus some. The repertoire has 7,000 to 8,500 clones, around four fifths of them found once; the top ten carry about 2%. These memory T cells were uncultured and sequenced directly after ex vivo isolation. The specimen comprised effector memory CD4+ T cells from blood, sampled before the COVID-19 pandemic. The receptors here all came from a human donor who had COVID-19.

The V gene is TRBV4-1, the J gene TRBJ2-3, with a weak D call TRBD2 (5 bases). This CDR3 is 14 amino acids long. V was shortened by 1 base and J by 6 bases, with 11 bases between the two germline ends. The germline V gene has CDR1 MGHRA and CDR2 YSYEKL. The CDR3 protein is CASSQGAQRDTQYF. The CDR3 DNA follows: TGCGCCAGCAGCCAAGGGGCCCAGCGGGATACGCAGTATTTT.

The chain employs TRBV7-9 and TRBJ1-4; weak D call: TRBD1 (5 bases). Looked up from germline, CDR1 is SEHNR and CDR2 is FQNEAQ (reference sequence). The CDR3 covers 14 residues. V was shortened by 5 bases and J by 8 bases, with 15 bases between the two germline ends. The CDR3 DNA reads TGTGCCAGCAGCCCCCGTGGAGGGGCAGAAAAACTGTTTTTT. Its protein is CASSPRGGAEKLFF.

The CDR3 loop is CASSQGKAMGASYEQYF. As DNA, the CDR3 is TGCGCCAGCAGCCAAGGAAAGGCGATGGGGGCCTCCTACGAGCAGTACTTC. The chain links TRBV4-1 to TRBJ2-7; D might be TRBD1 (6 bases). The CDR3 is 17 residues long. Germline assignment: CDR1 MGHRA and CDR2 YSYEKL. V was shortened by 1 base and J by 0 bases, with 16 bases between the two germline ends.

This clone is large (0.1 to 1%) by share. This chain joins TRBV6-1 and TRBJ2-7; possibly TRBD1 for D (6 bases). V was cut by 1 base and J by 3 bases, with 10 bases left in between. This CDR3 contains 14 residues. Germline V CDR1 and CDR2: MNHNS, SASEGT. As DNA, the CDR3 is TGTGCCAGCAGTGAAGGGGACACCCACTACGAGCAGTACTTC. Its translation is CASSEGDTHYEQYF.

The chain uses TRBV2 and TRBJ1-1; 9 positions agree with TRBD1. The CDR3 spans 14 residues. Germline-derived CDR1 and CDR2 are SNHLY and FYNNEI. J lost 4 bases, V lost 5 bases, and 5 bases had no gene match. CDR3 loop: CASSLGQGSTEAFF. In DNA, the CDR3 is TGTGCCAGCAGTTTGGGACAGGGCAGCACTGAAGCTTTCTTT.

The chain employs TRBV2 and TRBJ1-2; D uncertain. Trimming shortened V by 2 bases and J by 8 bases, and 9 bases separated the two germline ends. This CDR3 region has 12 residues. CDR1 is SNHLY, CDR2 FYNNEI, per germline. This chain's CDR3 is CASSEREYGYTF. As DNA, the CDR3 is TGTGCCAGCAGTGAACGAGAGTACGGCTACACCTTC.

This chain joins TRBV5-1 and TRBJ1-1, with 7 bases identical to TRBD1. The ends lost 0 bases at V and 5 bases at J; junction bases unmatched: 1. The CDR3 spans 13 residues. Germline V gene sequence: CDR1 SGHRS, CDR2 YFSETQ. The CDR3 nucleotides are TGCGCCAGCAGCTTGGAACAGGGGACTGAAGCTTTCTTT. It specifies CASSLEQGTEAFF.

The chain links TRBV2 to TRBJ1-3; weak D call: TRBD1 (6 bases). Germline CDR1 SNHLY, CDR2 FYNNEI. V lost 5 bases and J lost 3, with 17 bases in between. This CDR3 is 16 amino acids long. This chain's CDR3 is CASSLQGLTVGNTIYF. CDR3 nucleotides: TGTGCCAGCAGTTTACAGGGTCTTACGGTTGGAAACACCATATATTTT. The full variable domain, completed using reference TRBV2 and TRBJ1-3, is EPEVTQTPSHQVTQMGQEVILRCVPISNHLYFYWYRQILGQKVEFLVSFYNNEISEKSEIFDDQFSVERPDGSNFTLKIRSTKLEDSAMYFCASSLQGLTVGNTIYFGEGSWLTVV.

The rearrangement links TRBV19 to TRBJ2-1; 8 nucleotides align to TRBD1. With V trimmed by 0 bases and J by 7 bases, 5 bases remained unmatched. Germline CDR1 LNHDA, CDR2 SQIVND (reference sequence). The length of the CDR3 is 15 residues. Written as DNA, the CDR3 is TGTGCCAGTAGTATAGAGGGCAGGGGGCGGAATGAGCAGTTCTTC. Protein sequence: CASSIEGRGRNEQFF. The full variable domain, rest sourced from reference TRBV19 and TRBJ2-1, is DGGITQSPKYLFRKEGQNVTLSCEQNLNHDAMYWYRQDPGQGLRLIYYSQIVNDFQKGDIAEGYSVSREKKESFPLTVTSAQKNPTAFYLCASSIEGRGRNEQFFGPGTRLTVL.

Sample share makes this clone medium-sized. The genes are TRBV6-1 and TRBJ1-4; TRBD1 aligns across 8 bases. This CDR3 comprises 15 residues. Per germline, CDR1 MNHNS and CDR2 SASEGT. J gave up 11 bases and V 5 bases, and 13 bases lay outside the gene matches. CDR3 sequence reads: CASSTETGAEGKLFF. DNA for the CDR3: TGTGCCAGCAGTACCGAGACAGGGGCGGAGGGGAAACTGTTTTTT.

The J gene is TRBJ2-3, the V gene TRBV7-6, with TRBD2 matching over 10 bases. V was clipped by 5 bases and J by 1 base; unmatched bases: 12. CDR1 and CDR2 (germline): SGHVS, FNYEAQ. This CDR3 has 18 amino acids. The CDR3 DNA reads as TGTGCCAGCAGCCCCTCCTCTAGCGGGAGAGTTGGCACAGATACGCAGTATTTT. Residues: CASSPSSSGRVGTDTQYF.

This chain joins TRBV6-4 and TRBJ1-1, with D perhaps TRBD1 (6 bases). The CDR3 length is 14 residues. V gave up 4 bases and J gave up 11 bases, with 20 bases separating them. Looked up from germline, CDR1 is MRHNA and CDR2 is SNTAGT. The CDR3 spells CASSATGLGSQAFF. The CDR3 region has the DNA TGTGCCAGCAGTGCGACAGGTTTAGGGAGTCAGGCTTTCTTT.

The chain uses TRBV5-6 and TRBJ2-7, with 10 bases lining up with TRBD1. CDR3 size: 13 residues. Germline lookup yields CDR1 SGHDT and CDR2 YYEEEE. V shed 4 bases and J 12 bases; nucleotides not matched to a gene: 10. The CDR3 coding sequence is TGTGCCAGCAGCCGCCGACAGGGGGCGGTCCTGTACTTC. This gives the protein CASSRRQGAVLYF.

This chain uses TRBV6-1 with TRBJ2-5, with D hard to call. The CDR3 is 11 amino acids. CDR1 is MNHNS and CDR2 is SASEGT in the germline V gene. V was clipped by 5 bases and J by 3 bases, with 4 bases between them. The CDR3 loop reads CASSLKETQYF. The CDR3 DNA reads as TGTGCCAGCAGTTTAAAAGAGACCCAGTACTTC.